This T cell receptor beta chain came from a study of blood T cell repertoires in COVID-19. Study-wide context: Samples representing acute and convalescent COVID-19 were sourced from the United States, Italy and Spain. PBMCs, B-cell-depleted T cells, or T cells provided the cDNA or gDNA that made up the material.

V trimming: 3 bases; J trimming: 0 bases; junction bases outside the gene matches: 5. The CDR3 runs to 15 residues. Germline V CDR1 and CDR2: DFQATT, SNEGSKA (reference sequence). Per the original methods: Cell counts per sample came from amplifying reference gene primers. The protocol was immunoSEQ multiplex PCR, while the TCRdb copy is restricted to in-frame clones and leaves out a portion. V, J and clone size are taken as reported in that table, and D and trimming were inferred from the DNA itself. Among approximately 150,000 clones, roughly four fifths were seen once, and the ten largest hold 9.5% to 13%.

This TCR derives from a man between 65 and 85 years old with active or convalescent COVID-19. Source material: peripheral blood. This chain uses TRBV20-1 with TRBJ2-7; 10 nucleotides agree with TRBD2. CDR3 sequence reads: CSASQASGSSYEQYF. CDR3 DNA sequence: TGCAGTGCTAGTCAGGCTAGCGGGAGCTCCTACGAGCAGTACTTC.